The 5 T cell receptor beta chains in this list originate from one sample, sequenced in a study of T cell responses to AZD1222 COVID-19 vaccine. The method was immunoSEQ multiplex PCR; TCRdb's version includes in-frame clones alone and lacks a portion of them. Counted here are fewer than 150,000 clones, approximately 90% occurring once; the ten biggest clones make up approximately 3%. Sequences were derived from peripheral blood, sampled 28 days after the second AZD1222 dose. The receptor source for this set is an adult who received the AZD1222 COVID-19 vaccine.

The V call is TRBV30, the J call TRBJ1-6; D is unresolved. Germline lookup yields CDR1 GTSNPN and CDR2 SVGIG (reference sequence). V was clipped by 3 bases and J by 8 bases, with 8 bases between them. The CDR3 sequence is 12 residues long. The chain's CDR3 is CAWSGGDSPLHF. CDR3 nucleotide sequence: TGTGCCTGGAGCGGTGGGGATTCACCCCTCCACTTT.

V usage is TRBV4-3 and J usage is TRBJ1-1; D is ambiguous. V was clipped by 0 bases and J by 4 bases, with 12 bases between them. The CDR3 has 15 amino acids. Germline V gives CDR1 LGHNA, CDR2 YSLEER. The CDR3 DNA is TGCGCCAGCAGCCAAGATCAAGGGTTACCCACTGAAGCTTTCTTT. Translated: CASSQDQGLPTEAFF.

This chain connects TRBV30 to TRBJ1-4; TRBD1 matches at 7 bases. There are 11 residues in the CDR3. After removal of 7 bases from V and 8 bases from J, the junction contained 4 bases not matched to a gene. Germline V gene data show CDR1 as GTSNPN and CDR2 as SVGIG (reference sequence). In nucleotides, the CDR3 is TGTGCCTCGGGACAGAGGGAAAAACTGTTTTTT. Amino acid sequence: CASGQREKLFF. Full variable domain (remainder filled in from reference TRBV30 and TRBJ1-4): SQTIHQWPATLVQPVGSPLSLECTVEGTSNPNLYWYRQAAGRGLQLLFYSVGIGQISSEVPQNLSASRPQDRQFILSSKKLLLSDSGFYLCASGQREKLFFGSGTQLSVL.

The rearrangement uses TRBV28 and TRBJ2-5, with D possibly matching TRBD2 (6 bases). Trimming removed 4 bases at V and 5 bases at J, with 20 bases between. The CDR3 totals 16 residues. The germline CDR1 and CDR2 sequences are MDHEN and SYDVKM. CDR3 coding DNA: TGTGCCAGCAGTTCGGGGCGGAGGAGGGTAGGGGAGACCCAGTACTTC. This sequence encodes CASSSGRRRVGETQYF.

The CDR3 region has the DNA TGCAGTGCTAGAGGGGTCCCCCACCTGACTTTC. The encoded protein is CSARGVPHLTF. This rearrangement joins TRBV20-1 to TRBJ2-6, with no clear D. Germline V lookup: CDR1 DFQATT, CDR2 SNEGSKA (reference sequence). V lost 1 base to trimming and J lost 15 bases, with 10 bases between them. The CDR3 has 11 amino acids.